This T cell receptor beta chain originates from a study of T cell responses to AZD1222 COVID-19 vaccine. The method was immunoSEQ multiplex PCR; TCRdb's version includes in-frame clones alone and lacks a portion of them. This sample has about 140,000 clones, with 91% found just once. The CDR3 sequence is 15 residues long. Germline V lookup: CDR1 SGHRS, CDR2 YFSETQ. Germline trimming cut 7 bases from V and 0 bases from J; bases unmatched to any gene: 5. As concerns this clone: Its target is unknown.

General study findings and limits: White British ancestry dominated among donors, who included more females, and clonal diversity was possibly underestimated.

The sequenced sample was peripheral blood, obtained 28 days after the second dose of the MenACWY control vaccine. The chain combines TRBV5-1 with TRBJ2-2, with 8 bases matching TRBD1. The TCR comes from an adult who received the MenACWY meningococcal vaccine as a control. DNA for the CDR3: TGCGCCAGCCGAAAGGACAGGGCGAACACCGGGGAGCTGTTTTTT. It codes for CASRKDRANTGELFF. The entire variable domain, with the rest obtained from reference TRBV5-1 and TRBJ2-2, is as follows: KAGVTQTPRYLIKTRGQQVTLSCSPISGHRSVSWYQQTPGQGLQFLFEYFSETQRNKGNFPGRFSGRQFSNSRSEMNVSTLELGDSALYLCASRKDRANTGELFFGEGSRLTVL.